Listed here are 21 T cell receptor beta chains from one sample, sequenced in a study of shared clonotypes between healthy human individuals. Using immunoSEQ multiplex PCR, the repertoire was profiled, and TCRdb retains in-frame clones only, with some absent. The sample carries approximately 2.1 million clones, about 92% recorded once. The sequenced sample was naive CD4+ T cells from PBMCs. Subset here: CD45RA+ positively selected. All receptors derive from a man aged 18-30 years in good health. Some clones in this sample may be carry-over from other donors' samples.

The chain employs TRBV30 and TRBJ2-6; D is ambiguous. Per germline, CDR1 GTSNPN and CDR2 SVGIG (reference sequence). V lost 7 bases to trimming and J lost 1 base, with 14 bases between them. The CDR3 length is 15 residues. The CDR3 sequence is CALTLGVSGANVLTF. CDR3 coding DNA: TGTGCCTTGACTCTTGGGGTATCTGGGGCCAACGTCCTGACTTTC.

The V call is TRBV29-1, the J call TRBJ2-3, with D hard to call. CDR1 is SQVTM and CDR2 is ANQGSEA in the germline V gene. V lost 2 bases, J lost 1 base, and 10 bases lay in between. The CDR3 totals 14 residues. The CDR3 here is CSVEKGFRTDTQYF. In DNA, the CDR3 is TGCAGCGTTGAAAAAGGCTTCCGCACAGATACGCAGTATTTT.

The rearrangement uses TRBV27 and TRBJ1-2; 12 bases match TRBD1. The junction had 10 bases not matched to a gene; V was cut back by 6 bases and J by 8 bases. Germline values: CDR1 MNHEY, CDR2 SMNVEV (reference sequence). The CDR3 contains 15 residues. The CDR3 DNA follows: TGTGCCAGCAGGAAAACCGGGACAGGGGGCCAAGGCTACACCTTC. It encodes CASRKTGTGGQGYTF.

The rearrangement uses TRBV6-6 and TRBJ2-3; D is undetermined. Germline values: CDR1 MNHNY, CDR2 SVGAGI (reference sequence). V dropped 6 bases and J dropped 0 bases, with 7 bases sitting between them. The CDR3 loop spans 13 amino acids. Here the CDR3 DNA reads TGTGCCAGCAGGTCGACTAGCACAGATACGCAGTATTTT. It codes for CASRSTSTDTQYF.

V and J are TRBV29-1 and TRBJ2-5; D remains unclear. Germline values: CDR1 SQVTM, CDR2 ANQGSEA. Trimming took 2 bases from V and 1 from J, leaving 8 bases between them. CDR3 size: 13 residues. CDR3 nucleotides: TGCAGCGTTGAACGGGTGTTCCAAGAGACCCAGTACTTC. Residues: CSVERVFQETQYF.

The chain combines TRBV9 with TRBJ1-4, with TRBD1 matching 11 bases. The V and J ends lost 3 bases and 8 bases, in that order; junction bases with no gene match: 6. Germline lookup yields CDR1 SGDLS and CDR2 YYNGEE. The CDR3 has 15 residues. CDR3 region: CASSAGQGVGEKLFF. CDR3 bases: TGTGCCAGCAGCGCGGGACAGGGGGTAGGGGAAAAACTGTTTTTT.

The rearrangement uses TRBV28 and TRBJ1-1; the D is unclear. V lost 4 bases, J lost 4 bases, and 7 bases lay in between. CDR1 and CDR2 (germline): MDHEN, SYDVKM. The CDR3 has 12 residues. Here the CDR3 reads CASSWRGTEAFF. The CDR3 DNA is TGTGCCAGCAGTTGGCGGGGCACTGAAGCTTTCTTT. Variable domain in full (rest from reference TRBV28 and TRBJ1-1): DVKVTQSSRYLVKRTGEKVFLECVQDMDHENMFWYRQDPGLGLRLIYFSYDVKMKEKGDIPEGYSVSREKKERFSLILESASTNQTSMYLCASSWRGTEAFFGQGTRLTVV.

The chain combines TRBV5-1 with TRBJ2-7; TRBD1 agrees at 10 bases. Germline-derived CDR1 and CDR2 are SGHRS and YFSETQ. The V gene end was trimmed by 6 bases and the J gene end by 3 bases; junction bases not matched to a gene: 9. The CDR3 loop spans 15 amino acids. CDR3 region: CASTQKRDRGYEQYF. For the CDR3, the DNA is TGCGCCAGCACCCAAAAGAGGGACAGGGGCTACGAGCAGTACTTC.

This sequence joins TRBV5-8 and TRBJ1-5; the D gene is possibly TRBD1 (5 bases). The V gene lost 4 bases and the J gene lost 4 bases, with 15 bases spanning the gap. Per the germline V gene, CDR1 is SGHTS and CDR2 is YDEGEE. This CDR3 spans 15 amino acids. The CDR3 bases are TGTGCCAGCAGCCCGGAGGGACGGCGGAATCAGCCCCAGCATTTT. Its translation: CASSPEGRRNQPQHF.

The rearrangement uses TRBV6-5 and TRBJ1-1; weak D call: TRBD1 (6 bases). With 0 bases removed from V and 5 bases from J, the gap between germline ends came to 13 bases. Germline CDR1 reads MNHEY; CDR2 reads SVGAGI. There are 15 residues in the CDR3. Written as DNA, the CDR3 is TGTGCCAGCAGTTACTCGATCGCAGGGGAGACTGAAGCTTTCTTT. This encodes CASSYSIAGETEAFF.

The gene calls are TRBV4-2 and TRBJ1-1; 7 bases agree with TRBD1. This CDR3 contains 16 residues. Germline CDR1 is LGHNA and CDR2 is YNFKEQ. J was trimmed by 0 bases and V by 1 base; bases with no gene match: 5. The CDR3, as DNA: TGTGCCAGCAGCCAAGGGACAGGACCAATGAACACTGAAGCTTTCTTT. This encodes CASSQGTGPMNTEAFF.

The chain carries TRBV19 and TRBJ2-7; 7 positions agree with TRBD1. After removal of 4 bases from V and 2 bases from J, the junction contained 8 bases not matched to a gene. CDR1 is LNHDA, CDR2 SQIVND, per germline (reference sequence). The CDR3 totals 15 residues. This CDR3 is CASSNPGQLTYEQYF. The CDR3 nucleotides read TGTGCCAGTAGTAATCCGGGACAGTTGACCTACGAGCAGTACTTC.

J is TRBJ2-7 and V is TRBV6-1; 9 bases match TRBD1. The CDR3 spans 14 residues. With 6 bases clipped from V and 3 bases from J, the junction kept 6 bases outside the gene matches. The germline CDR1 and CDR2 sequences are MNHNS and SASEGT. CDR3 nucleotide sequence: TGTGCCAGCAGGGTCCGGACAGGGGACTACGAGCAGTACTTC. This gives the protein CASRVRTGDYEQYF.

V and J are TRBV5-6 and TRBJ2-2, with 7 bases matching TRBD2. Germline V gene sequence: CDR1 SGHDT, CDR2 YYEEEE. Losses at the gene ends were 5 bases for V and 5 bases for J; bases not matched to a gene: 6. This CDR3 is 14 amino acids long. Here the CDR3 DNA reads TGTGCCAGCAGATTTCTTAGCGGGACCGGGGAGCTGTTTTTT. As protein: CASRFLSGTGELFF. The whole variable domain, filled in from reference TRBV5-6 and TRBJ2-2, reads DAGVTQSPTHLIKTRGQQVTLRCSPKSGHDTVSWYQQALGQGPQFIFQYYEEEERQRGNFPDRFSGHQFPNYSSELNVNALLLGDSALYLCASRFLSGTGELFFGEGSRLTVL.

Note on this clone: This sample also contains other DNA sequences that code for the same CDR3. The chain recombines TRBV14 with TRBJ2-7; 9 bases are shared with TRBD2. CDR3 length: 15 residues. CDR1 and CDR2 (germline): SGHDN, FVKESK. The V segment lost 4 bases and the J segment 1 base; nucleotides outside the gene matches: 5. CDR3 in DNA: TGTGCCAGCAGCCGGCTGACTAGCGGTTCCTACGAGCAGTACTTC. Protein sequence: CASSRLTSGSYEQYF.

The V and J genes are TRBV13 and TRBJ1-2; tentative D call: TRBD1 (5 bases). The CDR3 runs 12 residues. Germline V gene sequence: CDR1 PRHDT, CDR2 FYEKMQ (reference sequence). As DNA, the CDR3 is TGTTCCACCAGGGACCGCAACTATGGCTACACCTTC. It yields the protein CSTRDRNYGYTF.

This clone appeared a few times. The chain employs TRBV5-4 and TRBJ1-3; perhaps TRBD1 as D (5 bases). Trimming removed 3 bases at V and 2 bases at J, with 12 bases between. The V gene's germline CDR1 is SGHNT and CDR2 YYREEE (reference sequence). The CDR3 loop spans 15 amino acids. CDR3 nucleotides: TGTGCCAGCAGCTCCAGCAAGGGGACTGGAAACACCATATATTTT. Its protein is CASSSSKGTGNTIYF.

The chain links TRBV4-2 to TRBJ2-7, with a tentative D call TRBD1 (6 bases). The CDR3 length is 13 residues. Trimming removed 4 bases from V and 4 bases from J, with 11 bases in between. The germline V gene has CDR1 LGHNA and CDR2 YNFKEQ. CDR3 sequence: CASSRDRRYEQYF. As DNA, the CDR3 is TGTGCCAGCAGCCGAGACAGGCGTTACGAGCAGTACTTC.

The chain couples TRBV5-1 to TRBJ2-2; 9 bases agree with TRBD1. V lost 0 bases and J lost 7; bases outside the gene matches: 13. Germline V gene data show CDR1 as SGHRS and CDR2 as YFSETQ. The CDR3 extends over 18 amino acids. The CDR3 protein is CASSLEGNTGGSVGELFF. Here the CDR3 DNA reads TGCGCCAGCAGCTTGGAAGGGAACACAGGGGGCTCAGTCGGGGAGCTGTTTTTT.

The chain links TRBV28 to TRBJ1-2; 7 bases match TRBD1. This CDR3 region has 13 residues. V was clipped by 7 bases and J by 3 bases; unmatched bases: 5. The germline V gene encodes CDR1 MDHEN and CDR2 SYDVKM. CDR3 in amino acids: CASTPQGHYGYTF. CDR3 nucleotides: TGTGCCAGCACGCCACAGGGGCACTATGGCTACACCTTC.

The chain employs TRBV29-1 and TRBJ2-1; D may be TRBD1 or TRBD2 (5 bases each). The V gene's germline CDR1 is SQVTM and CDR2 ANQGSEA. Trimming stripped 6 bases from V and 10 bases from J, with 13 bases between. The CDR3 covers 11 residues. Written as DNA, the CDR3 is TGCAGCGTAGGGACGTCTTACGAGCAGTTCTTC. This gives the protein CSVGTSYEQFF.